Listed here is a single T cell receptor (beta chain). Its antigen is still unknown. This table comes from immunoSEQ multiplex PCR, and its TCRdb copy is limited to in-frame clones, with some not included. The data show about 7,200 clones, 80% seen once. This entry comes from a study of follicular helper T cells after annual influenza vaccination. Stated time point: 2015-2016 season, 7 days after influenza vaccination. Excluded were substance abuse, HIV/AIDS, active cancer, immunomodulatory drugs and active illness. Per time point, roughly 35-100 mL of blood was sampled. Findings and caveats of the study: Change in circulating plasmablasts correlated with ICOS+CD38+ cTfh clonality change.

The germline V gene has CDR1 SEHNR and CDR2 FQNEAQ (reference sequence). The CDR3 length is 17 residues. Trimming removed 1 base from V and 0 bases from J, with 13 bases in between. The chain has TRBV7-9 and TRBJ1-5; D possibly corresponds to TRBD1 (5 bases). Sequences were derived from CXCR5- memory CD4+ T cells sorted from blood, sampled 7 days after influenza vaccination. This receptor was obtained from an adult who received the influenza vaccine. CDR3 residues: CASSLGGLGYSNQPQHF. The CDR3 nucleotides read TGTGCCAGCAGCTTAGGGGGCCTTGGGTATAGCAATCAGCCCCAGCATTTT.